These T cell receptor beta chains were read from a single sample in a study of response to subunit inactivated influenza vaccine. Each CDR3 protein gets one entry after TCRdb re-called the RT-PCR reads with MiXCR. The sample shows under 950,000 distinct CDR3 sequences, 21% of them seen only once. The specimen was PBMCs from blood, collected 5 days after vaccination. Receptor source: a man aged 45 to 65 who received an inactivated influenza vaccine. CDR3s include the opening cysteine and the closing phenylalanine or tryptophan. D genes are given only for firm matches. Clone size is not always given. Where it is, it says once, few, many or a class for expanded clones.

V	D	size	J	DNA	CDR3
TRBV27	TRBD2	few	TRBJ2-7	TGTGCCAGCAGTCTACGCCCGGGACTAGCGAGGTCCTACGAGCAGTACTTC	CASSLRPGLARSYEQYF
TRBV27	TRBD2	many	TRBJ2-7	TGTGCCAGCATGAGGCTAGCGGGGGGGCCAACAGGCGAGCAGTACTTC	CASMRLAGGPTGEQYF
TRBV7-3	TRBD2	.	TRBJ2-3	TGTGCCAGCAGCCCCCGACTAGCGGGAGGATCAGATACGCAGTATTTT	CASSPRLAGGSDTQYF
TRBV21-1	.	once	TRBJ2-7	TGTGCCAGCAGCAAAAACCCCGGGACAGGGGCCTACGAGCAGTACTTC	CASSKNPGTGAYEQYF
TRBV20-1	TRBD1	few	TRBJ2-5	TGCAGTGCTGACCGGGACAGGAAAGAGACCCAGTACTTC	CSADRDRKETQYF
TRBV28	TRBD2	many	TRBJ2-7	TGTGCCAGCAGTTTAGGTCTAGCGGGACGTTCCGAGCAGTACTTC	CASSLGLAGRSEQYF
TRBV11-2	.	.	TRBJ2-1	TGTGCCAGCAGCCCCTCAAGGGGGGGGCATAATGAGCAGTTCTTC	CASSPSRGGHNEQFF
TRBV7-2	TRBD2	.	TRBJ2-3	TGTGCCAGCAGCTTAACCCGCGGGACTACCACAGATACGCAGTATTTT	CASSLTRGTTTDTQYF
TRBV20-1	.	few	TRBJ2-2	TGCAGTGCTAGGGGGGCGGCTGTTCGGGGGGAGCTGTTTTTT	CSARGAAVRGELFF
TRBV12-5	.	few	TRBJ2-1	TGTGCTAGTCGGGGCCAGGGTTTCCCCTACAATGAGCAGTTCTTC	CASRGQGFPYNEQFF
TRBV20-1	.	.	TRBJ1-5	TGCAGTGCTAGACGCCCGCCCATTAGCAATCAGCCCCAGCATTTT	CSARRPPISNQPQHF
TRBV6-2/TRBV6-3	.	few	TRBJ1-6	TGTGCCAGCAGTTACCGACAGCTTAATTCACCCCTCCACTTT	CASSYRQLNSPLHF
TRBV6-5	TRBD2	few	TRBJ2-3	TGTGCCAGCAGTTACTCGTCTAGCGGCCTTAGCACAGATACGCAGTATTTT	CASSYSSSGLSTDTQYF
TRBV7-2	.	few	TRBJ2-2	TGTGCCAGCAGCTTAGCCGGCCGAAACACCGGGGAGCTGTTTTTT	CASSLAGRNTGELFF
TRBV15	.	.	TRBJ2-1	TGTGCCACCAGCAGAGGCCTAGATCCTTCTAGCTCTTTTCCAGCCCGGTTCTTC	CATSRGLDPSSSFPARFF
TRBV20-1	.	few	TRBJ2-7	TGCAGTGCTAGTGGAGTGGGCCGGGGTGATTACGAGCAGTACTTC	CSASGVGRGDYEQYF
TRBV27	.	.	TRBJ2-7	TGTGCCAGCAGTCCCGATCTAGCGGAGGGGGCCTACGAACAGTACTTC	CASSPDLAEGAYEQYF
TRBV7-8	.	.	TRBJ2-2	TGTGCCAGCAGCTCACCTGGGACAACGAACACCGGGGAGCTGTTTTTT	CASSSPGTTNTGELFF
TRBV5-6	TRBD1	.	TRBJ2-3	TGTGCCAGCAGCTTGCAACGGGGACAGGTAACAGATACGCAGTATTTT	CASSLQRGQVTDTQYF
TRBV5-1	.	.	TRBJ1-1	TGCGCCAGCAGCTCCGATACCTCCGTGGGGGAAGCTTTCTTT	CASSSDTSVGEAFF
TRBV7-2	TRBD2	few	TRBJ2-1	TGTGCCAGCAGCCAAGGGACTAGCGGGCTCACCTACAATGAGCAGTTCTTC	CASSQGTSGLTYNEQFF
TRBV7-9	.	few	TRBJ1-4	TGTGCCAGCGGCGTGGAACAATTCTGGGAAAAACTGTTTTTT	CASGVEQFWEKLFF
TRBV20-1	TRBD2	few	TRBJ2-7	TGCAGTGCTACCGTGCTAGCGGGGACAAGAGGCTACGAGCAGTACTTC	CSATVLAGTRGYEQYF
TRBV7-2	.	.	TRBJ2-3	TGTGCCAGCAGTAATTCAAACCAGGGTACGCAGTATTTT	CASSNSNQGTQYF
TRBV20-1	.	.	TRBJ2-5	TGCAGTGCTAGAGTCAGGGTAGTAAGGGCCTCACAGACCCAGTACTTC	CSARVRVVRASQTQYF
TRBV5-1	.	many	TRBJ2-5	TGCGCCAGCAGCTTGGGAAGCGGGTCTAACCAAGAGACCCAGTACTTC	CASSLGSGSNQETQYF
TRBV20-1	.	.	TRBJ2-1	TGCAGTGCTAGTAAGGCTCTCACTGGAAACAATGAGCAGTTCTTC	CSASKALTGNNEQFF
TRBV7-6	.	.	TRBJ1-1	TGTGCCAGCAGCTTAGGGAGGAGGAACACTGAAGCTTTCTTT	CASSLGRRNTEAFF
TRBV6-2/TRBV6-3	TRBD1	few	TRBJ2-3	TGTGCCAGCAGCTATACCCGACAGGGAAGAAGGGAAGATACGCAGTATTTT	CASSYTRQGRREDTQYF
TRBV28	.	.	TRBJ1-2	TGTGCCAGCAGTTCCCCGCCGGGTAACTATGGCTACACCTTC	CASSSPPGNYGYTF
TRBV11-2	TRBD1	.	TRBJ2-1	TGTGCCAGCAGCTTAGCCCCCGCCCGCCGACAGGGTCTTGAGCAGTTCTTC	CASSLAPARRQGLEQFF
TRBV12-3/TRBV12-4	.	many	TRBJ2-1	TGTGCCAGCAGTTTAAGTGGGAGCGCCTACAATGAGCAGTTCTTC	CASSLSGSAYNEQFF
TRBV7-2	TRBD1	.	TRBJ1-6	TGTGCCAGCAAAACAGGGGGGAGGACACCCCTCCACTTT	CASKTGGRTPLHF
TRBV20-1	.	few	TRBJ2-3	TGCAGTTCGAACCGGGACGCAGGCACAGATACGCAGTATTTT	CSSNRDAGTDTQYF
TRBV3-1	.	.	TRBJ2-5	TGTGCCAGCAGCCTGCGGGACAACCTACTCCAAGAGACCCAGTACTTC	CASSLRDNLLQETQYF
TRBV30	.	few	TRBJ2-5	TGTGCCTTCTCGTCGGGGCTCCAAGAGACCCAGTACTTC	CAFSSGLQETQYF
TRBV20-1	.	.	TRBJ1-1	TGCAGTGCTACCTCAGGAAGGGGATTCCCTGAAGCTTTCTTT	CSATSGRGFPEAFF
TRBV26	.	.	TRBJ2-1	TGTGCCAGCTCCGGACCAGTTGCGAGCGGGAGGGCCAACAATGAGCAGTTCTTC	CASSGPVASGRANNEQFF
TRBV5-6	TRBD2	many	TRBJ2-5	TGTGCCAGCAGCTCGGGCGGCGGGGGGCCCGACCAAGAGACCCAGTACTTC	CASSSGGGGPDQETQYF
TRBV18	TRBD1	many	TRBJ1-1	TGTGCCAGCTCACCAACCGGGACAGGGAACACTGAAGCTTTCTTT	CASSPTGTGNTEAFF
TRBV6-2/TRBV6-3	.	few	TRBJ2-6	TGTGCCAGCAGCGTACGGGCTTCCAACGTCCTGACTTTC	CASSVRASNVLTF
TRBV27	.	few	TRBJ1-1	.	CASSTSGGGVPFF
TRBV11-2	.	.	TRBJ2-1	TGTGCCAGCAGCGTGAACAGGGTCAGGCAGTTCTTC	CASSVNRVRQFF
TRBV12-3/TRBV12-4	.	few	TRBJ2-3	TGTGCCAGCAGTCCGGGACCTCAAACGCAGTATTTT	CASSPGPQTQYF
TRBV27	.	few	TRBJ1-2	TGTGCCAGCAGTTTATCGCCACGAACCTATGGCTACACCTTC	CASSLSPRTYGYTF
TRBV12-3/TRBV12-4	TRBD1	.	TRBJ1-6	TGTGCCAGCAGTTACGGACAGGGGGGCAATTCACCCCTCCACTTT	CASSYGQGGNSPLHF
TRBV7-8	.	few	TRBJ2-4	TGTGCCAGCAGCTTAGTCGCTGCTCTAGCCAAAAACATTCAGTACTTC	CASSLVAALAKNIQYF
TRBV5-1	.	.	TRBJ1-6	TGCGCCAGCAGCTTAGGTCAGGGTGTGAGATCACCCCTCCACTTT	CASSLGQGVRSPLHF
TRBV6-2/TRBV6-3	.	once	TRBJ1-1	TGTGCCAGCAGTTACTCTCCTTCGATGAACACTGAAGCTTTCTTT	CASSYSPSMNTEAFF
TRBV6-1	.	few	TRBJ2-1	TGTGCCAGCAGCCGTGGGGCAGTGGGTCGGCCGTTCTTC	CASSRGAVGRPFF
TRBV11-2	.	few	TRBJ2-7	TGTGCCAGCAGCGGCGGACAGAGTTACTACGAGCAGTACTTC	CASSGGQSYYEQYF
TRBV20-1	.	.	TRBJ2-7	TGCAGTGCTAGACTACTGCACTCCTACGAGCAGTACTTC	CSARLLHSYEQYF
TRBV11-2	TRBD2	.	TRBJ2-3	TGTGCCAGCAGCGCGTCCGGGACTAGCGTAGCGGATACGCAGTATTTT	CASSASGTSVADTQYF
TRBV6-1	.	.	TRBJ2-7	TGTACCAGCAGTGGAGGGGAGCAGGGGTCCTACGAGCAGTACTTC	CTSSGGEQGSYEQYF
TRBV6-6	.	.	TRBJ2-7	TGTGCCAGCAAGGGGGGCAGGTACGAGCAGTACTTC	CASKGGRYEQYF
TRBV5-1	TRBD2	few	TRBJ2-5	TGCGCCAGCAGCGAACCACTTAGCGGGGTAATGAAGACCCAGTACTTC	CASSEPLSGVMKTQYF
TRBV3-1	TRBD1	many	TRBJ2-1	TGTGCCAGCAGGGCACGGGACAGCTACAATGAGCAGTTCTTC	CASRARDSYNEQFF
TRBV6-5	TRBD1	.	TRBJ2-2	TGTGCCAGCAGTTACTCGGCAGGGGGCATCGGGGAGCTGTTTTTT	CASSYSAGGIGELFF
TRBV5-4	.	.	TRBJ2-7	TGTGCCAGCAGCGCGGACAGATTAAGCTCCTACGAGCAGTACTTC	CASSADRLSSYEQYF
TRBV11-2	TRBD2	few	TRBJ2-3	TGTGCCAGCAGCTTACTCTATACTAGCGGGGGGCTCAAAGATACGCAGTATTTT	CASSLLYTSGGLKDTQYF